The 5 T cell receptor beta chains reported below all come from one sample, sequenced in a study of blood T cell repertoires in COVID-19. Data came from immunoSEQ multiplex PCR; TCRdb stores just in-frame clones and leaves some out. The profile covers 310,000 or so clones, with around 90% appearing a single time and 1.5% to 2% taken by the ten largest. The sequencing input was PBMCs or T cells enriched from blood (not recorded which). These TCRs come from a woman under 30 with acute COVID-19.

The rearrangement joins TRBV6-5 to TRBJ2-4; 8 bases fit TRBD1. The CDR3 has 12 residues. Germline CDR1 reads MNHEY; CDR2 reads SVGAGI. V was clipped by 7 bases and J by 9 bases; unmatched bases: 5. CDR3 DNA: TGTGCCAGCAATGCCGGGACAGGCATTCAGTACTTC. Amino acid sequence: CASNAGTGIQYF.

The V and J genes are TRBV11-2 and TRBJ2-5; 7 positions agree with TRBD1. The V gene end was trimmed by 5 bases and the J gene end by 4 bases; junction bases not matched to a gene: 16. The CDR3 contains 17 residues. CDR1 and CDR2 (germline): SGHAT, FQNNGV. The CDR3 DNA is TGTGCCAGCAGCCCACGGCCGGGACAGCGTTCTATAGAGACCCAGTACTTC. Residues: CASSPRPGQRSIETQYF.

The rearrangement joins TRBV14 to TRBJ2-7; D might be TRBD1 (6 bases). Trimming stripped 0 bases from V and 4 bases from J, with 13 bases between. The CDR3 is 15 residues long. Germline values: CDR1 SGHDN, CDR2 FVKESK. The CDR3 here is CASSQDGDRRYEQYF. CDR3 in DNA: TGTGCCAGCAGCCAAGATGGAGACAGGCGGTACGAGCAGTACTTC.

This clone was picked up one time. The V gene is TRBV7-9, the J gene TRBJ2-7; perhaps TRBD2 as D (6 bases). Trimming pared 5 bases from V and 2 bases from J, leaving 13 bases between. Per the germline V gene, CDR1 is SEHNR and CDR2 is FQNEAQ (reference sequence). The CDR3 is made up of 14 amino acids. The CDR3 region has the DNA TGTGCCAGCAGCGGCGGGGACCAAACCTACGAGCAGTACTTC. The encoded protein is CASSGGDQTYEQYF. Based on the CDR3 plus reference TRBV7-9 and TRBJ2-7, the full variable domain is DTGVSQNPRHKITKRGQNVTFRCDPISEHNRLYWYRQTLGQGPEFLTYFQNEAQLEKSRLLSDRFSAERPKGSFSTLEIQRTEQGDSAMYLCASSGGDQTYEQYFGPGTRLTVT.

This chain links TRBV5-1 with TRBJ2-3, with 11 positions matching TRBD2. V gave up 4 bases and J gave up 0 bases; unmatched junction bases: 7. Germline V gene data show CDR1 as SGHRS and CDR2 as YFSETQ. CDR3 length equals 17 residues. The DNA of the CDR3 is TGCGCCAGCAGCCCTGGGACTAGCGGTAGTAGCACAGATACGCAGTATTTT. Its protein is CASSPGTSGSSTDTQYF. The whole variable domain, filled in from reference TRBV5-1 and TRBJ2-3, reads KAGVTQTPRYLIKTRGQQVTLSCSPISGHRSVSWYQQTPGQGLQFLFEYFSETQRNKGNFPGRFSGRQFSNSRSEMNVSTLELGDSALYLCASSPGTSGSSTDTQYFGPGTRLTVL.